This T cell receptor (beta chain) was observed in a study of blood T cell repertoires in COVID-19. About the study: T cells, B-cell-depleted T cells, or PBMCs provided the cDNA or gDNA that served as material.

As originally analysed: Reference gene primers were amplified, and this amplification served to estimate nucleated cell counts. Sequenced by immunoSEQ multiplex PCR; TCRdb stores in-frame clones only, minus some. V and J calls and clone size are as listed in that table; D and trimming were resolved from the DNA. The sample lists under 250,000 clones, 85% to 90% occurring once. Per the germline V gene, CDR1 is SGHTA and CDR2 is FQGTGA. This CDR3 is built from 13 residues. Trimming left V 2 bases short and J 4 bases short, with 8 bases between. While infection was still active, Seattle patients were enrolled and then followed longitudinally.

The source is a man aged 25-40 years with COVID-19, enrolled during active disease. The rearrangement joins TRBV7-3 to TRBJ1-1; D is unresolved. The sample consisted of peripheral blood. The DNA of the CDR3 is TGTGCCAGCAGCTTAGAACAGAGCACTGAAGCTTTCTTT. Protein sequence: CASSLEQSTEAFF.